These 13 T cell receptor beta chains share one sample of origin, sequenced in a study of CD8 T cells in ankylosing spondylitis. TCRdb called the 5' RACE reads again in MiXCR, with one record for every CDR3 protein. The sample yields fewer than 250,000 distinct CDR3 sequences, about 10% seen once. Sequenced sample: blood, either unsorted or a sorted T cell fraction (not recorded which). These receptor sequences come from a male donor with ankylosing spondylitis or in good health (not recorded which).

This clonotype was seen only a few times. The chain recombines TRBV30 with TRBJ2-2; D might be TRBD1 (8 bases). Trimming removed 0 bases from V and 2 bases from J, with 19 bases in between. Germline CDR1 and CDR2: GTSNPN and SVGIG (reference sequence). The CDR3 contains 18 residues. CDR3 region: CAWSVWTGRGQNTGELFF. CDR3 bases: TGTGCCTGGAGTGTTTGGACAGGGAGGGGCCAAAACACCGGGGAGCTGTTTTTT.

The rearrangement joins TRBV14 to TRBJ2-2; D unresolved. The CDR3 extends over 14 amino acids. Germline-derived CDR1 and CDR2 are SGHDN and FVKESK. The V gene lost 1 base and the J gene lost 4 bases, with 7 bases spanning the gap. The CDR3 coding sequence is TGTGCCAGCAGCCAAGTTCTCGGCACCGGGGAGCTGTTTTTT. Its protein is CASSQVLGTGELFF.

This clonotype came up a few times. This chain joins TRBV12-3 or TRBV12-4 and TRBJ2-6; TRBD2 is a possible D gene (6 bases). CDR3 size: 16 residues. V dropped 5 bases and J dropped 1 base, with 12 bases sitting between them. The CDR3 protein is CASSPRGLSGANVLTF. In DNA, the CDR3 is TGTGCCAGCAGTCCTCGGGGGTTATCTGGGGCCAACGTCCTGACTTTC.

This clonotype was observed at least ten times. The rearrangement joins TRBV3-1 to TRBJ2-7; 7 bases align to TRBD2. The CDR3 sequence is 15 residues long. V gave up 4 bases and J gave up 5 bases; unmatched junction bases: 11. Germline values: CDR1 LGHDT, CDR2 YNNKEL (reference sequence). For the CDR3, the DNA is TGTGCCAGCAGCCCCATGGCTAGCGGTGTCCACGAGCAGTACTTC. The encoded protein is CASSPMASGVHEQYF.

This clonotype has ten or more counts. CDR3 bases: TGTGCCAGCAGTCAGACCGGGACAGGGGGCGCCGAGCAGTACTTC. Protein sequence: CASSQTGTGGAEQYF. The chain combines TRBV7-2 with TRBJ2-7; 12 bases are shared with TRBD1. Germline loops: CDR1 SGHTA, CDR2 FQGNSA. The CDR3 is made up of 15 amino acids. Losses at the gene ends were 6 bases for V and 6 bases for J; bases not matched to a gene: 9. Based on the CDR3 plus reference TRBV7-2 and TRBJ2-7, the full variable domain is GAGVSQSPSNKVTEKGKDVELRCDPISGHTALYWYRQSLGQGLEFLIYFQGNSAPDKSGLPSDRFSAERTGGSVSTLTIQRTQQEDSAVYLCASSQTGTGGAEQYFGPGTRLTVT.

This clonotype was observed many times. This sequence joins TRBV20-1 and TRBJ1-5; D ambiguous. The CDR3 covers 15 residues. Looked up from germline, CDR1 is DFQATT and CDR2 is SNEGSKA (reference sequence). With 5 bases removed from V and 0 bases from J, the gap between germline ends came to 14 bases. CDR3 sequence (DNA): TGCAGTGCTTCGTGGGCAGCCTATAGCAATCAGCCCCAGCATTTT. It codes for CSASWAAYSNQPQHF.

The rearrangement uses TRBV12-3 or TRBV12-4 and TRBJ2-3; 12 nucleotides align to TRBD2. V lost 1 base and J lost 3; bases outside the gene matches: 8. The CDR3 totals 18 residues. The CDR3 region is CASSLERTSGTNTDTQYF. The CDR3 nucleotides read TGTGCCAGCAGTTTAGAGCGGACTAGCGGGACTAATACAGATACGCAGTATTTT.

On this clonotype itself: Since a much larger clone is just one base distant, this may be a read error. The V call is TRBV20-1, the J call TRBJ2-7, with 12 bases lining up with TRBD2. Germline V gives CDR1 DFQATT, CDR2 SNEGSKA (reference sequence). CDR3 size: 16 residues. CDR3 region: CSAPGTSGPNFYEQHF. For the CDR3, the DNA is TGCAGTGCCCCCGGGACTAGCGGGCCTAACTTCTACGAGCAGCACTTC.

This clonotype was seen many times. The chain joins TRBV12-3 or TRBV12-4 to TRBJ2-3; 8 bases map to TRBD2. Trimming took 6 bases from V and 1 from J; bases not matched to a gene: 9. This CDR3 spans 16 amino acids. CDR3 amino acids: CASRGSGAAGTDTQYF. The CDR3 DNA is TGTGCCAGCAGAGGTAGCGGGGCCGCAGGCACAGATACGCAGTATTTT.

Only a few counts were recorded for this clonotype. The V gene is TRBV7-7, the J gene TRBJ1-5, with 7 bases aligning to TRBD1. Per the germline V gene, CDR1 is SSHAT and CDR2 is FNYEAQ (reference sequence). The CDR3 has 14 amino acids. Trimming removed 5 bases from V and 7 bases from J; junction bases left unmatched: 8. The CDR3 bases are TGTGCCAGCAGCCCACCCGACAGGGAACAGCCCCAGCATTTT. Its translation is CASSPPDREQPQHF.

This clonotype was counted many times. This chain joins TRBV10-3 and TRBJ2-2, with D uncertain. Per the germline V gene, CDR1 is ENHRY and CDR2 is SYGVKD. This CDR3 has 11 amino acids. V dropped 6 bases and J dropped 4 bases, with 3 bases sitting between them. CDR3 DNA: TGTGCCATCAGCTCCACCGGGGAGCTGTTTTTT. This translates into CAISSTGELFF.

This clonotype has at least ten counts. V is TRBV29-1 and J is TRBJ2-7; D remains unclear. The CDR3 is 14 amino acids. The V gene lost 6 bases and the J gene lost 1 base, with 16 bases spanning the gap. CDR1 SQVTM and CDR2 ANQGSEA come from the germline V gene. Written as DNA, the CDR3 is TGCAGCGTCCTCGTAACTGTCGAATCCTACGAGCAGTACTTC. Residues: CSVLVTVESYEQYF.

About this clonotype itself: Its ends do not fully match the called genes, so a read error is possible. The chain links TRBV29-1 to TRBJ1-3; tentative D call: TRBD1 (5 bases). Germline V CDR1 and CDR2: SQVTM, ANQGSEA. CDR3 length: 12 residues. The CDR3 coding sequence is TGCAGCGTCGAAGGGGACGGAAACACCATATATTTT. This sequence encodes CSVEGDGNTIYF.